The clone carrying this T cell receptor beta chain was seen once. Its antigen is unidentified. Some clones are missing from TCRdb's copy, which holds only in-frame ones; the method was immunoSEQ multiplex PCR. The repertoire holds roughly 86,000 clones, with over 80% as singletons. The CDR3 spans 16 residues. CDR1 MNHEY and CDR2 SMNVEV come from the germline V gene (reference sequence). The V end was cut by 5 bases, the J end by 7 bases, with 20 bases between. This entry comes from a study of OX40 agonist ivuxolimab in advanced cancers. Study-wide results and limits: Near-lowest levels of clonal expansion characterized partial responders at 0.1-3.0 mg/kg.

This sequence was found in an adult with an advanced solid tumor such as melanoma, head and neck, liver or kidney cancer. The J gene is TRBJ2-2, the V gene TRBV27, with a possible D match to TRBD1 (5 bases). The sequenced sample was CD4+ or CD8+ T cells sorted from blood, obtained in a trial of the OX40 agonist ivuxolimab. CDR3 amino acids: CASSITGFIQIGELFF. CDR3 coding DNA: TGTGCCAGCAGTATCACAGGTTTTATTCAGATCGGGGAGCTGTTTTTT.